One and the same sample provided the 17 T cell receptor beta chains below, sequenced in a study of PD-L1 blockade in urothelial cancer. Sequencing used immunoSEQ multiplex PCR; TCRdb keeps in-frame clones, though not all of them. The sample includes 70,000 or so clones, 85% to 90% of them seen just once. Documented time point: pretreatment peripheral blood. Sequencing was performed on PBMCs, taken around atezolizumab (anti-PD-L1) treatment. The receptors here all came from a man in his sixties or seventies with urothelial cancer.

This rearrangement joins TRBV7-2 to TRBJ1-5, with 7 nucleotides matching TRBD1. Germline assignment: CDR1 SGHTA and CDR2 FQGNSA. Trimming cost V 5 bases and J 7 bases; bases outside gene matches: 2. The length of the CDR3 is 12 residues. The CDR3 DNA reads TGTGCCAGCAGCAACAGGGGACAGCCCCAGCATTTT. Its protein is CASSNRGQPQHF.

The chain recombines TRBV6-5 with TRBJ2-2; 10 nucleotides match TRBD2. The CDR3 is 15 amino acids. Germline trimming cut 8 bases from V and 6 bases from J; bases unmatched to any gene: 9. The V gene's germline CDR1 is MNHEY and CDR2 SVGAGI. The CDR3 nucleotides are TGTGCCAGCCGCGCTAGCGGGAGAAGGGCCGGGGAGCTGTTTTTT. It is translated as CASRASGRRAGELFF.

The chain couples TRBV10-3 to TRBJ2-6; 8 bases map to TRBD1. Germline trimming cut 8 bases from V and 0 bases from J; bases unmatched to any gene: 6. The CDR3 covers 16 residues. Germline-derived CDR1 and CDR2 are ENHRY and SYGVKD. CDR3 sequence: CAIAGQVSSGANVLTF. The CDR3 DNA reads TGTGCCATCGCGGGACAGGTTTCCTCTGGGGCCAACGTCCTGACTTTC.

This clone appeared a single time. V usage is TRBV21-1 and J usage is TRBJ2-7; the D call TRBD2 from the table was never checked on the DNA. TRBV21-1 is given as a pseudogene. This CDR3 spans 15 amino acids. In DNA, the CDR3 is TGTGCCAGCAGATCCGGACTAGCGGGAGATTACGAGCAGTACTTC. Translated: CASRSGLAGDYEQYF.

The count of this clone is one. The rearrangement links TRBV5-6 to TRBJ2-5; TRBD2 matches 13 bases. The CDR3 is made up of 17 amino acids. Germline V CDR1 and CDR2: SGHDT, YYEEEE. Trimming removed 2 bases from V and 0 bases from J; junction bases left unmatched: 4. As DNA, the CDR3 is TGTGCCAGCAGCTTACTAGCGGGAGGGGTGTACCAAGAGACCCAGTACTTC. This sequence encodes CASSLLAGGVYQETQYF.

Here the CDR3 reads CASSLVSGDTGELFF. Here the CDR3 DNA reads TGCGCCAGCAGCTTGGTATCCGGGGACACCGGGGAGCTGTTTTTT. This chain links TRBV5-1 with TRBJ2-2, with D possibly TRBD2 on 5 matching bases. The germline V gene encodes CDR1 SGHRS and CDR2 YFSETQ. Trimming cost V 0 bases and J 3 bases, with 9 bases left between them. The CDR3 has 15 amino acids.

The rearrangement links TRBV11-2 to TRBJ2-1; 9 bases map to TRBD1. The J segment lost 0 bases and the V segment lost 4 bases, leaving 4 bases of the junction unmatched. CDR1 and CDR2 from the germline V gene are SGHAT and FQNNGV. The CDR3 runs to 16 residues. CDR3 coding DNA: TGTGCCAGCAGCTACCGGACAGGGGCCTCCTACAATGAGCAGTTCTTC. Its protein product is CASSYRTGASYNEQFF. Full variable domain (missing parts from reference TRBV11-2 and TRBJ2-1): EAGVAQSPRYKIIEKRQSVAFWCNPISGHATLYWYQQILGQGPKLLIQFQNNGVVDDSQLPKDRFSAERLKGVDSTLKIQPAKLEDSAVYLCASSYRTGASYNEQFFGPGTRLTVL.

The chain joins TRBV15 to TRBJ2-7; no clear D. CDR3 size: 13 residues. V lost 0 bases to trimming and J lost 4 bases, with 7 bases between them. CDR1 LNHNV and CDR2 YYDKDF come from the germline V gene (reference sequence). CDR3 sequence reads: CATSRDAPYEQYF. The CDR3 coding sequence is TGTGCCACCAGCAGAGATGCGCCATACGAGCAGTACTTC.

The chain is built from TRBV19 and TRBJ2-7; D is perhaps TRBD1 (6 bases). V was pared by 4 bases and J by 6 bases, with 22 bases between. In germline, CDR1 is LNHDA, CDR2 SQIVND (reference sequence). CDR3 length: 16 residues. The CDR3 region has the DNA TGTGCCAGTAGTAGGACAGAGGGGACCGGGCCCGTCGAGCAGTACTTC. Protein sequence: CASSRTEGTGPVEQYF.

The genes are TRBV6-6 and TRBJ2-1, with 8 nucleotides matching TRBD2. V lost 6 bases and J lost 4; bases outside the gene matches: 8. This CDR3 has 15 amino acids. Germline values: CDR1 MNHNY, CDR2 SVGAGI (reference sequence). CDR3 DNA sequence: TGTGCCAGCAGCACCGGGACTAGAGGTTACAATGAGCAGTTCTTC. Residues: CASSTGTRGYNEQFF.

V and J are TRBV7-3 and TRBJ2-1; a weak D match, TRBD1 (6 bases). This CDR3 is built from 14 residues. V dropped 4 bases and J dropped 8 bases, with 15 bases sitting between them. Per germline, CDR1 SGHTA and CDR2 FQGTGA. CDR3 sequence: CASSSGTRFDEQFF. For the CDR3, the DNA is TGTGCCAGCAGCTCCGGGACAAGGTTCGATGAGCAGTTCTTC.

This clone came up once. The chain joins TRBV5-1 to TRBJ2-2, with D possibly matching TRBD2 (5 bases). The V end lost 0 bases, the J end lost 1 base, and 7 bases lay between the germline ends. Germline V lookup: CDR1 SGHRS, CDR2 YFSETQ. CDR3 length equals 15 residues. CDR3 region: CASSLAAVNTGELFF. CDR3 in DNA: TGCGCCAGCAGCTTGGCAGCGGTGAACACCGGGGAGCTGTTTTTT.

This clone was detected once. The rearrangement joins TRBV7-9 to TRBJ2-5; 8 positions agree with TRBD1. V lost 5 bases, J lost 5 bases, and 7 bases stayed unmatched. CDR1 is SEHNR and CDR2 is FQNEAQ in the germline V gene (reference sequence). The CDR3 covers 14 residues. The CDR3: CASSVGQGRETQYF. In DNA form, the CDR3 reads TGTGCCAGCAGCGTCGGACAGGGACGGGAGACCCAGTACTTC.

The CDR3 region has the DNA TGTGCCAGCAGTTACCGACAGGGGGGATATGGCTACACCTTC. Translating gives CASSYRQGGYGYTF. The V and J genes are TRBV6-5 and TRBJ1-2; 9 bases agree with TRBD1. The junction had 3 bases not matched to a gene; V was cut back by 2 bases and J by 5 bases. This CDR3 region has 14 residues. Germline CDR1 and CDR2: MNHEY and SVGAGI.

The CDR3 protein is CASSYPTGYSGNTIYF. The DNA for the CDR3 is TGTGCCAGCAGTTACCCCACAGGGTACTCTGGAAACACCATATATTTT. The genes are TRBV6-6 and TRBJ1-3, with D possibly TRBD1 on 6 matching bases. Trimming took 2 bases from V and 0 from J, leaving 11 bases between them. Germline CDR1 is MNHNY and CDR2 is SVGAGI (reference sequence). CDR3 size: 16 residues.

J is TRBJ1-3 and V is TRBV6-1, with D uncertain. Germline V lookup: CDR1 MNHNS, CDR2 SASEGT. Trimming removed 4 bases from V and 0 bases from J, with 13 bases in between. The CDR3 totals 16 residues. The chain's CDR3 is CASSGRRHVSGNTIYF. The CDR3 DNA is TGTGCCAGCAGTGGCCGTCGACACGTCTCTGGAAACACCATATATTTT.

The chain has TRBV11-2 and TRBJ2-5; 8 nucleotides line up with TRBD1. V lost 5 bases, J lost 4 bases, and 9 bases stayed unmatched. There are 15 residues in the CDR3. The V gene's germline CDR1 is SGHAT and CDR2 FQNNGV. The CDR3 DNA reads as TGTGCCAGCAGCCTCCAGGGGGCGCGGGGAGAGACCCAGTACTTC. It yields the protein CASSLQGARGETQYF. The full variable domain, rest sourced from reference TRBV11-2 and TRBJ2-5, is EAGVAQSPRYKIIEKRQSVAFWCNPISGHATLYWYQQILGQGPKLLIQFQNNGVVDDSQLPKDRFSAERLKGVDSTLKIQPAKLEDSAVYLCASSLQGARGETQYFGPGTRLLVL.